This T cell receptor (beta chain) originates from a study of T cell repertoires in aging, cancer and after chemotherapy. About the research overall: Donor ages fell into six groups from 30 or younger up to 70 or older. Study conclusions and caveats: The repertoire data cannot show anything about immunological memory following chemotherapy.

Multiplex touch-down PCR with TRB-A/B primers amplified rearranged V-D-J TRB sequences. One entry per CDR3 protein, called by TCRdb with MiXCR from the multiplex PCR reads. The repertoire has about 2,900 distinct CDR3 sequences, 21% of them found once; the top ten carry approximately 39%. Deletions cut 5 bases from V and 5 bases from J, with 9 bases between. This CDR3 contains 11 residues. CDR1 is DFQATT and CDR2 is SNEGSKA in the germline V gene (reference sequence). Amplification of TCR beta used genomic DNA extracted from peripheral blood. This clonotype was seen more than once but under ten times. The antigen is not known.

The specimen sequenced was blood. This clonotype was sampled from a human donor with a blood cancer. The genes are TRBV20-1 and TRBJ2-5; D remains ambiguous. The CDR3 coding sequence is TGCAGTGCTGCTCTCAGTGAGACCCAGTACTTC. Amino acids: CSAALSETQYF.